This T cell receptor (beta chain) comes out of a study of shared clonotypes between healthy human individuals. The CDR3 runs 13 residues. Trimming took off 6 bases at V and 4 bases at J, with 9 bases between the two ends. Germline CDR1 reads MDHEN; CDR2 reads SYDVKM. The method was immunoSEQ multiplex PCR; TCRdb's version includes in-frame clones alone and lacks a portion of them. In the table there are around 200,000 clones, over 50% of which are singletons. This clone was observed a single time. The source is a man between 25 and 39 years old in good health. This chain joins TRBV28 and TRBJ2-2, with D maybe TRBD1 (5 bases). The material sequenced was memory CD4+ T cells sorted from blood. Regarding subset: CD45RA-negative fraction. CDR3 sequence reads: CASRPRVTGELFF. For the CDR3, the DNA is TGTGCCAGCAGGCCCAGGGTCACCGGGGAGCTGTTTTTT.